This TCR beta chain was recovered during a study of T cell responses to AZD1222 COVID-19 vaccine. Libraries were prepared by immunoSEQ multiplex PCR; TCRdb keeps only in-frame clonotypes and omits some of them. The table records tens of thousands of clones, around 90% of them present only once. V gave up 1 base and J gave up 6 bases, with 16 bases separating them. Germline V gene sequence: CDR1 SEHNR, CDR2 FQNEAQ (reference sequence). The CDR3 contains 16 residues. This sample comprised peripheral blood, obtained 28 days after the second AZD1222 dose. The rearrangement joins TRBV7-9 to TRBJ2-1; D is possibly TRBD1 (5 bases). The source of this sequence is an adult who received the AZD1222 COVID-19 vaccine. This CDR3 is CASSLGARDFGNEQFF. The CDR3 region has the DNA TGTGCCAGCAGCTTAGGCGCCAGGGATTTTGGCAATGAGCAGTTCTTC. The full variable domain, with the rest looked up from reference TRBV7-9 and TRBJ2-1, is DTGVSQNPRHKITKRGQNVTFRCDPISEHNRLYWYRQTLGQGPEFLTYFQNEAQLEKSRLLSDRFSAERPKGSFSTLEIQRTEQGDSAMYLCASSLGARDFGNEQFFGPGTRLTVL.